The 18 T cell receptor beta chains below all came from one sample that was sequenced in a study of OX40 agonist ivuxolimab in advanced cancers. The table came from immunoSEQ multiplex PCR; TCRdb's copy has only in-frame clones and leaves some out. This sample carries fewer than 90,000 clones, around nine tenths of them seen once, and the ten largest clones take approximately 0.26%. Sequenced here: CD4+ or CD8+ T cells sorted from blood, sampled in a trial of the OX40 agonist ivuxolimab. The receptors stem from an adult with an advanced solid tumor such as melanoma, head and neck, liver or kidney cancer.

J is TRBJ2-5 and V is TRBV7-9, with TRBD1 matching 10 bases. After removal of 2 bases from V and 5 bases from J, the junction contained 8 bases not matched to a gene. Germline V gives CDR1 SEHNR, CDR2 FQNEAQ (reference sequence). This CDR3 contains 16 residues. The CDR3 DNA is TGTGCCAGCAGCTTACGACCGGGACAGGGGCGGGAGACCCAGTACTTC. It translates to CASSLRPGQGRETQYF.

The V call is TRBV7-9, the J call TRBJ1-1, with D tentatively TRBD1 (5 bases). Germline V gene sequence: CDR1 SEHNR, CDR2 FQNEAQ (reference sequence). V was clipped by 4 bases and J by 1 base, with 13 bases between them. This CDR3 is 15 amino acids long. The CDR3 protein is CASSSETASNTEAFF. CDR3 sequence (DNA): TGTGCCAGCAGCTCCGAGACAGCGTCGAACACTGAAGCTTTCTTT.

The J gene is TRBJ2-1, the V gene TRBV6-5, with D possibly being TRBD1 or TRBD2 (7 bases each). This CDR3 is built from 15 residues. V lost 5 bases, J lost 2 bases, and 13 bases lay in between. Germline V CDR1 and CDR2: MNHEY, SVGAGI. DNA for the CDR3: TGTGCCAGCAGTCCAGGGGGGGGCCCCTACAATGAGCAGTTCTTC. It encodes CASSPGGGPYNEQFF.

The V and J genes are TRBV7-2 and TRBJ1-4; tentative D call: TRBD1 (5 bases). V lost 5 bases and J lost 3, with 7 bases in between. Per the germline V gene, CDR1 is SGHTA and CDR2 is FQGNSA. The CDR3 is 13 amino acids. Here the CDR3 reads CASSRQPNEKLFF. For the CDR3, the DNA is TGTGCCAGCAGCCGACAGCCTAATGAAAAACTGTTTTTT.

The CDR3 coding sequence is TGCGCCAGCAAAGGAGGAGCGAACACCGGGGAGCTGTTTTTT. It encodes CASKGGANTGELFF. This chain links TRBV5-1 with TRBJ2-2; D is perhaps TRBD2 (5 bases). This CDR3 is built from 14 residues. The V gene's germline CDR1 is SGHRS and CDR2 YFSETQ. Trimming took off 6 bases at V and 0 bases at J, with 9 bases between the two ends.

The V call is TRBV7-8, the J call TRBJ1-1; D perhaps matches TRBD1 (6 bases). V was trimmed by 4 bases and J by 3 bases, leaving 18 bases between them. From germline, CDR1 is SGHVS and CDR2 FQNEAQ. This CDR3 is built from 16 residues. The CDR3 loop reads CASSYATGSEHTEAFF. The CDR3 DNA sequence: TGTGCCAGCAGCTACGCTACAGGGAGTGAGCACACTGAAGCTTTCTTT.

The J gene is TRBJ1-4, the V gene TRBV6-5, with 8 bases that match TRBD1. After removal of 5 bases from V and 4 bases from J, the junction contained 6 bases not matched to a gene. Germline CDR1 and CDR2: MNHEY and SVGAGI. CDR3 size: 15 residues. The CDR3 DNA sequence: TGTGCCAGCAGTCCCCCGGGACAGGATAATGAAAAACTGTTTTTT. Residues: CASSPPGQDNEKLFF.

The V gene is TRBV5-1, the J gene TRBJ2-5; the match to TRBD1 covers 9 bases. This CDR3 spans 16 amino acids. Trimming at V came to 2 bases and at J to 5 bases, leaving 10 bases not matched to a gene. CDR1 and CDR2 (germline): SGHRS, YFSETQ. The CDR3 coding sequence is TGCGCCAGCAGCTTATCACCGGGACAGGGAGCGGAGACCCAGTACTTC. Its protein is CASSLSPGQGAETQYF.

The rearrangement uses TRBV5-1 and TRBJ1-2, with 7 bases fitting TRBD1. CDR1 is SGHRS and CDR2 is YFSETQ in the germline V gene. The trim removed 0 bases at V and 2 bases at J, leaving 4 bases unmatched. CDR3 length: 15 amino acids. The CDR3 is CASSLGGTANYGYTF. CDR3 nucleotides: TGCGCCAGCAGCTTGGGCGGGACAGCAAACTATGGCTACACCTTC.

The V call is TRBV11-2, the J call TRBJ2-5; weak D call: TRBD1 (6 bases). With 2 bases removed from V and 6 bases from J, the gap between germline ends came to 13 bases. The CDR3 totals 14 residues. From germline, CDR1 is SGHAT and CDR2 FQNNGV. In DNA form, the CDR3 reads TGTGCCAGCAGCTTACAGGAAGGGGGACAGACCCAGTACTTC. Encoded protein: CASSLQEGGQTQYF.

The chain combines TRBV5-6 with TRBJ1-2; no clear D gene. Trimming stripped 1 base from V and 4 bases from J, with 17 bases between. CDR3 length equals 16 residues. Per germline, CDR1 SGHDT and CDR2 YYEEEE. DNA of the CDR3: TGTGCCAGCAGCTTGTATGACCGGGTTGGTATCTATGGCTACACCTTC. Its protein product is CASSLYDRVGIYGYTF.

The V and J genes are TRBV4-1 and TRBJ2-3; 9 nucleotides agree with TRBD2. CDR1 is MGHRA, CDR2 YSYEKL, per germline. The CDR3 sequence is 17 residues long. The J segment lost 9 bases and the V segment lost 2 bases, leaving 15 bases of the junction unmatched. DNA of the CDR3: TGCGCCAGCAGCCAACTTTCGCGGGGGGGCCTTTTCCGGACGCAGTATTTT. It yields the protein CASSQLSRGGLFRTQYF.

CDR3 DNA: TGTGCCAGCAGTGAGGGGGGGGTTAACACTGAAGCTTTCTTT. Translation gives CASSEGGVNTEAFF. This sequence joins TRBV2 and TRBJ1-1; D is possibly TRBD1 (5 bases). The CDR3 consists of 14 residues. CDR1 is SNHLY and CDR2 is FYNNEI in the germline V gene. V lost 3 bases to trimming and J lost 2 bases, with 10 bases between them.

J is TRBJ2-7 and V is TRBV6-1, with D perhaps TRBD1 (6 bases). Trimming left V 3 bases short and J 2 bases short, with 11 bases between. The CDR3 totals 14 residues. Germline V lookup: CDR1 MNHNS, CDR2 SASEGT. CDR3 amino acids: CASSDISGAYEQYF. The CDR3 bases are TGTGCCAGCAGTGATATTTCAGGGGCCTACGAGCAGTACTTC.

The chain has TRBV7-8 and TRBJ1-1; D uncertain. CDR3 size: 13 residues. V lost 3 bases to trimming and J lost 1 base, with 6 bases between them. The germline V gene has CDR1 SGHVS and CDR2 FQNEAQ. The CDR3 spells CASSLAENTEAFF. CDR3 coding DNA: TGTGCCAGCAGCTTGGCGGAGAACACTGAAGCTTTCTTT.

This sequence joins TRBV7-8 and TRBJ2-2; D not resolved. The CDR3 length is 15 residues. The V and J ends lost 8 bases and 4 bases respectively, with 17 bases between them. CDR1 and CDR2 (germline): SGHVS, FQNEAQ. CDR3 nucleotides: TGTGCCAGCGGCCTGACTCAGATGGCCACCGGGGAGCTGTTTTTT. Amino acid sequence: CASGLTQMATGELFF.

This CDR3 reads CASYYNEQFF. CDR3 nucleotide sequence: TGTGCCAGCTACTACAATGAGCAGTTCTTC. This chain connects TRBV21-1 to TRBJ2-1; the D segment call TRBD2 is taken from the table without a DNA check. TRBV21-1 is a pseudogene. CDR3 length equals 10 residues.

The gene calls are TRBV27 and TRBJ2-3; D gene unclear. Germline V gene data show CDR1 as MNHEY and CDR2 as SMNVEV (reference sequence). The CDR3 is 15 amino acids. The V gene lost 7 bases and the J gene lost 1 base, with 15 bases spanning the gap. This chain's CDR3 is CASKAFRQGTDTQYF. The CDR3 DNA follows: TGTGCCAGCAAGGCGTTTCGTCAGGGCACAGATACGCAGTATTTT.